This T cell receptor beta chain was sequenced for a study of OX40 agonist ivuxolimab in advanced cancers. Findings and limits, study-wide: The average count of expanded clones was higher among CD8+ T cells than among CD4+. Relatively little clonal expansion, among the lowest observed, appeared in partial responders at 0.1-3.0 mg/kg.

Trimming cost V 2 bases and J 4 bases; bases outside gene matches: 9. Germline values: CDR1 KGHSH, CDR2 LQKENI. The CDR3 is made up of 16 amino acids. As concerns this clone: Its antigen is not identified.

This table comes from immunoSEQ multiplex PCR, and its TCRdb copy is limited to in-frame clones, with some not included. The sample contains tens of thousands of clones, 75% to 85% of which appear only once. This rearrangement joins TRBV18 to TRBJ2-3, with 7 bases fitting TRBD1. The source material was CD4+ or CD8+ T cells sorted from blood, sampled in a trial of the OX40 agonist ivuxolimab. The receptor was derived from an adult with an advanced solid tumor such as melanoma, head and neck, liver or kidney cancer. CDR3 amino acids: CASSPRKQGKADTQYF. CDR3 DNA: TGTGCCAGCTCACCAAGGAAACAGGGGAAAGCAGATACGCAGTATTTT.